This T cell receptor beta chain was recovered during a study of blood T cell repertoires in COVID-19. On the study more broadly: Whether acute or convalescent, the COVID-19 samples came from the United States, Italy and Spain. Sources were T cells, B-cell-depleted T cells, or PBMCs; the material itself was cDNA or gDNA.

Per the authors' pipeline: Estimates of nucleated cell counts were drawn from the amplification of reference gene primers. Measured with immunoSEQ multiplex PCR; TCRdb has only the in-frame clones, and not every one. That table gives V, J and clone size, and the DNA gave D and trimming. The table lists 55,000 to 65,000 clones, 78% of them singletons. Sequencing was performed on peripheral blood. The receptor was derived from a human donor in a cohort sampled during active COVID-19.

CDR3: CASSRQMNTEAFF. The CDR3 nucleotides read TGTGCCAGCAGCAGACAGATGAACACTGAAGCTTTCTTT. The chain has TRBV14 and TRBJ1-1; D is possibly TRBD1 (5 bases). Trimming cost V 5 bases and J 0 bases, with 7 bases left between them. The length of the CDR3 is 13 residues. Germline CDR1 and CDR2: SGHDN and FVKESK.